The 11 T cell receptor beta chains listed next were all sequenced from one sample in a study of blood T cell repertoires in COVID-19. Data came from immunoSEQ multiplex PCR; TCRdb stores just in-frame clones and leaves some out. The sample holds under 300,000 clones, 86% seen once. Sequencing was done on a sample of peripheral blood. The origin of the receptors is a woman in her sixties or seventies with COVID-19, enrolled during active disease.

This rearrangement joins TRBV27 to TRBJ2-2; D gene unclear. V was clipped by 3 bases and J by 6 bases, with 11 bases between them. The CDR3 runs to 14 residues. CDR1 is MNHEY and CDR2 is SMNVEV in the germline V gene (reference sequence). CDR3: CASSFTPGPGELFF. Here the CDR3 DNA reads TGTGCCAGCAGTTTTACCCCGGGTCCCGGGGAGCTGTTTTTT.

V is TRBV18 and J is TRBJ1-1; 10 nucleotides agree with TRBD1. Germline CDR1 KGHSH, CDR2 LQKENI. With V trimmed by 3 bases and J by 5 bases, 6 bases remained unmatched. This CDR3 is built from 15 residues. The CDR3 sequence: CASSPTTGGATEAFF. CDR3 coding DNA: TGTGCCAGCTCACCTACGACAGGGGGCGCGACTGAAGCTTTCTTT.

This clone was recorded once. Written as DNA, the CDR3 is TGTGCCAGCAGCTTAGCGGGGCTAAGTTCATTCGATGAGCAGTTCTTC. Protein sequence: CASSLAGLSSFDEQFF. The chain carries TRBV7-6 and TRBJ2-1, with D possibly TRBD1 on 5 matching bases. V was cut by 0 bases and J by 8 bases, with 17 bases left in between. Germline CDR1 is SGHVS and CDR2 is FNYEAQ. The CDR3 extends over 16 amino acids.

The gene calls are TRBV7-2 and TRBJ1-3; perhaps TRBD1 as D (6 bases). V lost 7 bases to trimming and J lost 3 bases, with 13 bases between them. The germline CDR1 and CDR2 sequences are SGHTA and FQGNSA. This CDR3 is 14 amino acids long. The CDR3 DNA sequence: TGTGCCAGCAACGAACAGGGTATTGGAAACACCATATATTTT. This sequence encodes CASNEQGIGNTIYF.

The V call is TRBV2, the J call TRBJ1-1, with D possibly matching TRBD1 (6 bases). This CDR3 contains 13 residues. Trimming stripped 8 bases from V and 4 bases from J, with 14 bases between. From germline, CDR1 is SNHLY and CDR2 FYNNEI. The CDR3 bases are TGTGCCAGCGTACAGGGTATGGGCACTGAAGCTTTCTTT. Protein product: CASVQGMGTEAFF. Combining the CDR3 with reference TRBV2 and TRBJ1-1 gives the whole variable domain EPEVTQTPSHQVTQMGQEVILRCVPISNHLYFYWYRQILGQKVEFLVSFYNNEISEKSEIFDDQFSVERPDGSNFTLKIRSTKLEDSAMYFCASVQGMGTEAFFGQGTRLTVV.

V is TRBV30 and J is TRBJ1-2; 7 bases match TRBD1. The V gene's germline CDR1 is GTSNPN and CDR2 SVGIG (reference sequence). The CDR3 length is 13 residues. The trim removed 3 bases at V and 4 bases at J, leaving 5 bases unmatched. CDR3 amino acids: CAWSIGTVYGYTF. The CDR3 bases are TGTGCCTGGAGCATCGGGACAGTCTATGGCTACACCTTC.

V gene TRBV30 combines with J gene TRBJ1-2, with a tentative D call TRBD1 (6 bases). Trimming shortened V by 0 bases and J by 2 bases, and 13 bases separated the two germline ends. In germline, CDR1 is GTSNPN, CDR2 SVGIG (reference sequence). The CDR3 contains 15 residues. Here the CDR3 DNA reads TGTGCCTGGAGTGTAGGCAGGGGAATAAACTATGGCTACACCTTC. Protein: CAWSVGRGINYGYTF.

The chain has TRBV7-2 and TRBJ1-1; 8 bases fit TRBD1. The CDR3 sequence is 12 residues long. Germline lookup yields CDR1 SGHTA and CDR2 FQGNSA. The V segment lost 5 bases and the J segment 10 bases; nucleotides outside the gene matches: 6. The CDR3 here is CASSPPGTGAFF. CDR3 sequence (DNA): TGTGCCAGCAGCCCTCCCGGGACAGGAGCTTTCTTT.

This clone has only a few counts. The rearrangement links TRBV7-9 to TRBJ2-1; D unresolved. V dropped 1 base and J dropped 2 bases, with 9 bases sitting between them. The CDR3 is made up of 15 amino acids. Germline V gene data show CDR1 as SEHNR and CDR2 as FQNEAQ (reference sequence). CDR3 amino acids: CASSLGQATYNEQFF. In DNA form, the CDR3 reads TGTGCCAGCAGCTTAGGGCAGGCGACCTACAATGAGCAGTTCTTC.

The chain combines TRBV4-2 with TRBJ2-5; 10 bases map to TRBD2. CDR1 is LGHNA and CDR2 is YNFKEQ in the germline V gene. The V and J ends lost 0 bases and 4 bases, in that order; junction bases with no gene match: 17. The CDR3 contains 20 residues. Here the CDR3 reads CASSQDTGGERGGSRETQYF. The CDR3 coding sequence is TGTGCCAGCAGCCAAGATACCGGTGGCGAGCGGGGGGGAAGTAGAGAGACCCAGTACTTC.

This clone was picked up a small number of times. The V and J genes are TRBV30 and TRBJ1-5, with 7 bases fitting TRBD1. The V and J ends lost 0 bases and 6 bases, in that order; junction bases with no gene match: 5. The CDR3 length is 14 residues. The germline CDR1 and CDR2 sequences are GTSNPN and SVGIG (reference sequence). This CDR3 reads CAWSVKGASQPQHF. In DNA form, the CDR3 reads TGTGCCTGGAGTGTGAAGGGGGCAAGTCAGCCCCAGCATTTT.